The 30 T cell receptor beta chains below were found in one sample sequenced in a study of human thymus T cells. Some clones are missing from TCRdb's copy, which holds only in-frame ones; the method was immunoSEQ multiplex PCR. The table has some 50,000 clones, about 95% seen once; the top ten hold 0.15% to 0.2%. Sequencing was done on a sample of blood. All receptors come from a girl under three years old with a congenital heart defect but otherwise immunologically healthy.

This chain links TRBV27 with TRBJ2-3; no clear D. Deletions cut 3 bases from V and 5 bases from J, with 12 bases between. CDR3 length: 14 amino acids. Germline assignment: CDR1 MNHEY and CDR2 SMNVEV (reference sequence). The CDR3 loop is CASSFGPKGDTQYF. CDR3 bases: TGTGCCAGCAGTTTCGGACCTAAGGGAGATACGCAGTATTTT.

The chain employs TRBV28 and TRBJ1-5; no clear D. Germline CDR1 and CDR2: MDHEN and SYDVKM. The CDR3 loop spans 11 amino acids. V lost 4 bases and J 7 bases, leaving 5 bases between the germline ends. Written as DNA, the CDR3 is TGTGCCAGCAGTTCAGCACAGCCCCAGCATTTT. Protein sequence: CASSSAQPQHF.

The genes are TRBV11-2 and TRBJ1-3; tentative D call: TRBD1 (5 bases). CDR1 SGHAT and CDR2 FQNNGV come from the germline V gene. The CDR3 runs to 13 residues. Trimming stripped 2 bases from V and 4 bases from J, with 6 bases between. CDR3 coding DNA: TGTGCCAGCAGCTTACCAGGGGGAAACACCATATATTTT. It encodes CASSLPGGNTIYF.

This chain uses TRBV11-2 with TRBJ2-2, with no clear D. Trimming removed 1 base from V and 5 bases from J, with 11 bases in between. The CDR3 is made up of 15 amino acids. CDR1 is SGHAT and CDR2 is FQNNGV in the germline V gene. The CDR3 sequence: CASSLGRFETGELFF. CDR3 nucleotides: TGTGCCAGCAGCTTAGGACGTTTCGAGACCGGGGAGCTGTTTTTT.

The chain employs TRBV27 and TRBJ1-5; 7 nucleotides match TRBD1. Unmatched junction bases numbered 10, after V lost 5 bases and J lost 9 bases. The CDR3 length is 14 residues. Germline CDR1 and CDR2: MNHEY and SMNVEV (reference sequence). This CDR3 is CASSPDREARPQHF. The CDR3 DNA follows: TGTGCCAGCAGTCCAGACAGGGAAGCAAGGCCCCAGCATTTT.

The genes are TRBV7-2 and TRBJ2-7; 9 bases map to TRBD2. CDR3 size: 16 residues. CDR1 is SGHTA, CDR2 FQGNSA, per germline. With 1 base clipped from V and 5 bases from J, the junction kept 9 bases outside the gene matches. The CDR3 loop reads CASSLELAGPIDEQYF. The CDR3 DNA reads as TGTGCCAGCAGCTTAGAACTAGCGGGCCCGATAGACGAGCAGTACTTC.

The CDR3 DNA is TGTGCCAGCAGCTTGGTGGTGACGCAGTATTTT. It codes for CASSLVVTQYF. The V gene is TRBV7-2, the J gene TRBJ2-3, with D hard to call. The CDR3 runs to 11 residues. Germline assignment: CDR1 SGHTA and CDR2 FQGNSA. The ends were cut back, 3 bases at V and 9 bases at J, with 7 bases in the middle.

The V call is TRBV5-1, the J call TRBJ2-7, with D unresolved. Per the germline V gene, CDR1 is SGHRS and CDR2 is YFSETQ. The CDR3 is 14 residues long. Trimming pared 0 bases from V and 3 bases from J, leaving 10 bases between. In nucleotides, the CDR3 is TGCGCCAGCAGCTTGGGTGGCCAACACTACGAGCAGTACTTC. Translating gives CASSLGGQHYEQYF.

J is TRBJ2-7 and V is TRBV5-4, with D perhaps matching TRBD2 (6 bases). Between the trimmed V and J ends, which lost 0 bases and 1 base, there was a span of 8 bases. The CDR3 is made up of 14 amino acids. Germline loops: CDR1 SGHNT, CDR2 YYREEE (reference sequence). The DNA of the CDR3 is TGTGCCAGCAGCTTGGAAGGAGGGTCCTACGAGCAGTACTTC. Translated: CASSLEGGSYEQYF.

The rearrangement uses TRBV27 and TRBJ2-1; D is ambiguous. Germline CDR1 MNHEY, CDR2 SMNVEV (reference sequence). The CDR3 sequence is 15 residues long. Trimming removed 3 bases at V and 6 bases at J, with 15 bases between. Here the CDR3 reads CASSFQRKALNEQFF. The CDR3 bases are TGTGCCAGCAGTTTCCAGCGAAAAGCCCTCAATGAGCAGTTCTTC.

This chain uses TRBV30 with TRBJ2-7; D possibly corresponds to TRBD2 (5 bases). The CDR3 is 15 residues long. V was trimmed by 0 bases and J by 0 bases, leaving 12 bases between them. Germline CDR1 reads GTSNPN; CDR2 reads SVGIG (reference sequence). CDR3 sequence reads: CAWSVRNGNSYEQYF. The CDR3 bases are TGTGCCTGGAGTGTACGGAACGGGAACTCCTACGAGCAGTACTTC.

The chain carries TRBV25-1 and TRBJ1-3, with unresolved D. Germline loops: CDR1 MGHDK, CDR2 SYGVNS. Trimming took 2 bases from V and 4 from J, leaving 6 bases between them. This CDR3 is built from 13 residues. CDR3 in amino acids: CASSERRGNTIYF. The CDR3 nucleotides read TGTGCCAGCAGTGAACGTCGGGGAAACACCATATATTTT.

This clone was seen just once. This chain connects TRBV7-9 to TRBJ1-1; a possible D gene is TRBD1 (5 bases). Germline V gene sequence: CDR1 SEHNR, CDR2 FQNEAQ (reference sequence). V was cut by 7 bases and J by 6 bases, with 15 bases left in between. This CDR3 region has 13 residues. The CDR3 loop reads CASNGRGQPEAFF. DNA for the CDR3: TGTGCCAGCAATGGGAGGGGCCAGCCTGAAGCTTTCTTT.

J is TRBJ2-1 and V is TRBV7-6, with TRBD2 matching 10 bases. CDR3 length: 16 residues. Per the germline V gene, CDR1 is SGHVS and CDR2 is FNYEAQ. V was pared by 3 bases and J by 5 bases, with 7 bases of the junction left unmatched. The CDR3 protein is CASSFGRLAGDNEQFF. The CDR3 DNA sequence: TGTGCCAGCAGCTTTGGTCGTCTAGCGGGAGACAATGAGCAGTTCTTC.

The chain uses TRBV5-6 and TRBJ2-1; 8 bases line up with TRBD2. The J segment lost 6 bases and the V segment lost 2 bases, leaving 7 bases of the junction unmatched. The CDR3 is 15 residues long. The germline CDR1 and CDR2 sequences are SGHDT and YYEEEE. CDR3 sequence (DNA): TGTGCCAGCAGCTTAAGGTGGGGACTAGGCAATGAGCAGTTCTTC. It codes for CASSLRWGLGNEQFF.

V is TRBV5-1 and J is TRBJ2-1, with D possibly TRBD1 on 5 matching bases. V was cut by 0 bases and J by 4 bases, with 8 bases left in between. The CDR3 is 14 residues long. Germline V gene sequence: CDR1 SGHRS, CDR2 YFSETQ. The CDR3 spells CASSLETAYNEQFF. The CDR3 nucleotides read TGCGCCAGCAGCTTGGAGACAGCATACAATGAGCAGTTCTTC.

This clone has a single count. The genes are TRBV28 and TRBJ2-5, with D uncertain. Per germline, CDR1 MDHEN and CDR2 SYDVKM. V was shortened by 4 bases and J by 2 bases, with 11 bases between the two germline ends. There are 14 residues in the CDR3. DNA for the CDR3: TGTGCCAGCAGTTCCCCGGCGGCACAAGAGACCCAGTACTTC. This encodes CASSSPAAQETQYF.

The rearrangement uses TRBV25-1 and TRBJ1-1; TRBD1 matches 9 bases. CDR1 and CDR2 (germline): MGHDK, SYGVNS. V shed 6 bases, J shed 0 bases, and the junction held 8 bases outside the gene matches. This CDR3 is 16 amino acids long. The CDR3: CASSPTGQGMNTEAFF. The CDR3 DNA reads TGTGCCAGCAGCCCTACGGGACAGGGCATGAACACTGAAGCTTTCTTT. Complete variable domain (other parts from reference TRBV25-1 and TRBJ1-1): EADIYQTPRYLVIGTGKKITLECSQTMGHDKMYWYQQDPGMELHLIHYSYGVNSTEKGDLSSESTVSRIRTEHFPLTLESARPSHTSQYLCASSPTGQGMNTEAFFGQGTRLTVV.

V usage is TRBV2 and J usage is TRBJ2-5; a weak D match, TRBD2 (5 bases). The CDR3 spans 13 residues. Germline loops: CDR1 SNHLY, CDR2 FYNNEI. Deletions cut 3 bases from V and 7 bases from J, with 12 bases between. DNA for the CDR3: TGTGCCAGCAGTGATCCTCAACTAGGGACCCAGTACTTC. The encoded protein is CASSDPQLGTQYF.

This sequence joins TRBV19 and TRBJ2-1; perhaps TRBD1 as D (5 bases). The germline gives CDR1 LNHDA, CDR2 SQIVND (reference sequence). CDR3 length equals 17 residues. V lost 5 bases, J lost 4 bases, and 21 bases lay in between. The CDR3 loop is CASSPTKSRGLYNEQFF. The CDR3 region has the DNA TGTGCCAGTAGTCCTACAAAGAGTAGGGGCCTATACAATGAGCAGTTCTTC. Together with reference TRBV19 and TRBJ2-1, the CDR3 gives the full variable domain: DGGITQSPKYLFRKEGQNVTLSCEQNLNHDAMYWYRQDPGQGLRLIYYSQIVNDFQKGDIAEGYSVSREKKESFPLTVTSAQKNPTAFYLCASSPTKSRGLYNEQFFGPGTRLTVL.

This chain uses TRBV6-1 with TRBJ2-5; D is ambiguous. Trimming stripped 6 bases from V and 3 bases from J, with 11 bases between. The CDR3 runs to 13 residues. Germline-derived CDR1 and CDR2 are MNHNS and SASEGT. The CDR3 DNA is TGTGCCAGCAGGGATGGGCTAGAAGAGACCCAGTACTTC. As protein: CASRDGLEETQYF.

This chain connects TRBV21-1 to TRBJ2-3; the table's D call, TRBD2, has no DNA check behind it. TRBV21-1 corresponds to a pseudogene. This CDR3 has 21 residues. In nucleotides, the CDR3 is TGTGCCAGCAGCAATGTTCGGCTAGCGGGAGAAGCGGGCTTCGGGTTAGATACGCAGTATTTT. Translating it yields CASSNVRLAGEAGFGLDTQYF.

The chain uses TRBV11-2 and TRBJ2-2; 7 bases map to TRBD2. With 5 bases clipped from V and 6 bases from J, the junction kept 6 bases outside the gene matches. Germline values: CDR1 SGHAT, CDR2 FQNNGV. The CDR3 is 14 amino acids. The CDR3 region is CASSPSGRPGELFF. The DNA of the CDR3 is TGTGCCAGCAGCCCTAGCGGCAGGCCCGGGGAGCTGTTTTTT.

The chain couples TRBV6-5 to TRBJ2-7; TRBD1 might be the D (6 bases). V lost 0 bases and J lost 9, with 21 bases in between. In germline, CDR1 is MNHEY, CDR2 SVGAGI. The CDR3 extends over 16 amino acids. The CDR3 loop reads CASSYSNTGWLRVQYF. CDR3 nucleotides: TGTGCCAGCAGTTACTCGAATACAGGGTGGTTACGAGTGCAGTACTTC.

The CDR3 DNA is TGTGCCAGCAGCTTAGATGGAGGGTCCTATGGCTACACCTTC. The encoded protein is CASSLDGGSYGYTF. The genes are TRBV11-2 and TRBJ1-2; no reliable D call. V was clipped by 0 bases and J by 4 bases, with 9 bases between them. The CDR3 runs to 14 residues. Germline V CDR1 and CDR2: SGHAT, FQNNGV.

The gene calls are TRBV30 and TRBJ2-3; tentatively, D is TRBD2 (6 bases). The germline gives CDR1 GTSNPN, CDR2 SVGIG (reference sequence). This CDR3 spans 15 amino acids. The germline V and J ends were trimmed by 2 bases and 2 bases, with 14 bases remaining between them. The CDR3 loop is CAWSPNGGFTDTQYF. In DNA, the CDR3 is TGTGCCTGGAGTCCAAACGGGGGTTTCACAGATACGCAGTATTTT.

CDR3 DNA: TGTGCCAGCAGCGCCCGGGACAGCCTCCCGGGTCGACAGCCCCAGCATTTT. This gives the protein CASSARDSLPGRQPQHF. The chain joins TRBV5-6 to TRBJ1-5; TRBD1 matches at 7 bases. V was clipped by 4 bases and J by 7 bases; unmatched bases: 17. The CDR3 sequence is 17 residues long. Germline lookup yields CDR1 SGHDT and CDR2 YYEEEE. Full variable domain (outside the CDR3, taken from reference TRBV5-6 and TRBJ1-5): DAGVTQSPTHLIKTRGQQVTLRCSPKSGHDTVSWYQQALGQGPQFIFQYYEEEERQRGNFPDRFSGHQFPNYSSELNVNALLLGDSALYLCASSARDSLPGRQPQHFGDGTRLSIL.

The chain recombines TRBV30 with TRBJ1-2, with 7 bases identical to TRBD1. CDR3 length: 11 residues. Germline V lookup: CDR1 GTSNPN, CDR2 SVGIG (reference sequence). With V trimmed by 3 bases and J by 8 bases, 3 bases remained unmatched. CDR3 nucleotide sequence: TGTGCCTGGAGCGCGGACAGGGGCTACACCTTC. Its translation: CAWSADRGYTF.

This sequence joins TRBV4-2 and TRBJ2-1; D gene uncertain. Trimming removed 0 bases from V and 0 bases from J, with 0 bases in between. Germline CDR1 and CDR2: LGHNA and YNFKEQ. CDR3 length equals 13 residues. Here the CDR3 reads CASSQDSYNEQFF. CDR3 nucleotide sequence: TGTGCCAGCAGCCAAGACTCCTACAATGAGCAGTTCTTC.

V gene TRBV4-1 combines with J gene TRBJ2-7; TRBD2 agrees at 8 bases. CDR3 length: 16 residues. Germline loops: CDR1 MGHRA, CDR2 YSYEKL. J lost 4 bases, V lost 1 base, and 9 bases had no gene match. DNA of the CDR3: TGCGCCAGCAGCCAAGCCTCGCGGGGGGCGGCTTACGAGCAGTACTTC. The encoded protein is CASSQASRGAAYEQYF.